This TCR beta chain is from a study of T-cell reconstitution after alpha-beta-depleted transplantation in children. From germline, CDR1 is SGDLS and CDR2 YYNGEE. V shed 4 bases and J 3 bases; nucleotides not matched to a gene: 9. This CDR3 spans 17 amino acids. This clonotype showed up just a few times. Antigen specificity is unknown. Unique molecular identifiers were incorporated during preparation of the TCRbeta library. TCRdb processed the PCR reads anew with MiXCR; each CDR3 protein has one entry. The sample has 900,000 or so distinct CDR3 sequences, around 17% seen once. Study-wide results and caveats: Surviving recipient T cells and intrathymic progenitors accounted for some patients' high TCRbeta diversity at day 60. After transplant, at about two months, alpha-beta T cells were reportedly derived from several hundred expanded graft clones. The main origin of T-cell counts and diversity one year after transplant was newly produced T cells.

The TCR sequence derives from a male patient younger than 18 who had a stem cell transplant for acute lymphoblastic leukemia, so the T cells may come from the graft donor. The sequencing used PBMCs, mostly from graft donor cells, collected 360 days after TCRalphabeta/CD19-depleted stem cell transplant. The genes are TRBV9 and TRBJ2-7; 14 nucleotides agree with TRBD2. CDR3 in amino acids: CASSLGTSGSSLYEQYF. CDR3 coding DNA: TGTGCCAGCAGCTTAGGGACTAGCGGGAGTTCCCTCTACGAGCAGTACTTC.